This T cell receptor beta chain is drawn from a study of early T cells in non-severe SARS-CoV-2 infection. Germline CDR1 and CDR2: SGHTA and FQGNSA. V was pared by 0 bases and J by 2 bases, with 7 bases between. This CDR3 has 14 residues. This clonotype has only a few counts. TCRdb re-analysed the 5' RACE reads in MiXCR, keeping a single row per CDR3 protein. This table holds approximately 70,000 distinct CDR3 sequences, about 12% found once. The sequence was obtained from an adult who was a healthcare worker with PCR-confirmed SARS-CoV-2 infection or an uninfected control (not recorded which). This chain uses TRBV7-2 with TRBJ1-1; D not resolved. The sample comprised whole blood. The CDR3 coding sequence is TGTGCCAGCAGCTTAGCGCGCATTAACACTGAAGCTTTCTTT. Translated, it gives CASSLARINTEAFF.